This is a list of T cell receptor beta chains from one sample in a study of T-cell memory formation after mild COVID-19. TCRdb used MiXCR to reprocess the 5' RACE reads, holding one entry per CDR3 protein. The sample lists about 290,000 distinct CDR3 sequences; about 20% were seen once. Source material: PBMCs or a T cell subset sorted from them (not recorded which). The receptors stem from a man younger than 30 who had mild COVID-19 (a few samples of this study predate the infection). Cell type and time point are not known. CDR3s include the opening cysteine and the closing phenylalanine or tryptophan. The order of the fields is J gene, clone size, D gene, V gene, CDR3 DNA, CDR3 protein. A D gene is named only where the DNA matches it firmly. The size of a clone is reported for some rows only, either as once, few or many, or as a class for expanded clones.

TRBJ2-1 | once | TRBD2 | TRBV20-1 | TGCAGTGCTAGGCGCGGACTAGCGGGGAACAATGAGCAGTTCTTC | CSARRGLAGNNEQFF
TRBJ2-4 | - | - | TRBV3-1 | TGTGCCAGCAGCCAATTAGGGGGAGTAGCCAAAAACATTCAGTACTTC | CASSQLGGVAKNIQYF
TRBJ1-2 | - | TRBD1 | TRBV12-3/TRBV12-4 | TGTGCCAGCAGTCTCGTAGACAGGGCTGCTGGCTACACCTTC | CASSLVDRAAGYTF
TRBJ1-4 | few | - | TRBV6-5 | TGTGCCAGCAATCAAACGGCCCGGGCAGGGCAGGAAAAACTGTTTTTT | CASNQTARAGQEKLFF
TRBJ1-6 | few | - | TRBV7-8 | TGTGCCAGCAGCTCAGCATCGGGGGCGTTCTCCAATTCACCCCTCCACTTT | CASSSASGAFSNSPLHF
TRBJ1-1 | many | - | TRBV2 | TGTGCCAGCACCGAAGACAGCCTGAACACTGAAGCTTTCTTT | CASTEDSLNTEAFF
TRBJ2-7 | few | - | TRBV7-9 | TGTGCCAGCAGTACGACGACTGGGGTCTCCTACGAGCAGTACTTC | CASSTTTGVSYEQYF
TRBJ2-1 | - | - | TRBV7-3 | TGTGCCAGCAGCCCCTCGACAGACTACAATGAGCAGTTCTTC | CASSPSTDYNEQFF
TRBJ1-2 | - | - | TRBV6-1 | TGTGCCAGCAGCCCCACCATGGAGGCAAACTATGGCTACACCTTC | CASSPTMEANYGYTF
TRBJ1-5 | - | - | TRBV5-8 | TGTGCCAGCAGCTTTGAGGGATTTAGCAATCAGCCCCAGCATTTT | CASSFEGFSNQPQHF
TRBJ2-7 | many | - | TRBV7-9 | TGTGCCAGCAGCTTAGAGGTTGGGGGAACCTACGAGCAGTACTTC | CASSLEVGGTYEQYF
TRBJ2-7 | - | - | TRBV29-1 | TGCAGCGTTGAAATACAGGACTACGAGCAGTACTTC | CSVEIQDYEQYF
TRBJ2-5 | - | TRBD1 | TRBV11-2 | TGTGCCAGCAGAAATATCAGGGGGCAAGAGACCCAGTACTTC | CASRNIRGQETQYF
TRBJ2-3 | - | TRBD1 | TRBV24-1 | TGTGCCACCAGTGATCCACAGGGGGCATCGGCAGATACGCAGTATTTT | CATSDPQGASADTQYF
TRBJ2-2 | - | TRBD1 | TRBV5-1 | TGCGCCAGCAGCTTAGGACAGGGGCAGTGGGAGCTGTTTTTT | CASSLGQGQWELFF
TRBJ1-2 | once | - | TRBV5-1 | TGCGCCAGCAGCCTGGCGGGCGAAGACTATGGCTACACCTTC | CASSLAGEDYGYTF
TRBJ1-1 | - | - | TRBV7-3 | TGTGCCAGCAGCTTAGATCCACACCAGAACACTGAAGCTTTCTTT | CASSLDPHQNTEAFF
TRBJ2-7 | - | - | TRBV4-1 | TGCGCCAGCAGCCAAGGGGCTTTCAGGAGCTCCTACGAGCAGTACTTC | CASSQGAFRSSYEQYF
TRBJ2-5 | - | TRBD1 | TRBV28 | TGTGCCAGCAGTTTGATCAGTAATTTGGGACAGGGGGCTTATGAGACCCAGTACTTC | CASSLISNLGQGAYETQYF
TRBJ1-2 | once | - | TRBV14 | TGTGCCAGCAGCACTTCTATCCCTCCTGGGTTTGGCTATGGCTACACCTTC | CASSTSIPPGFGYGYTF
TRBJ2-5 | - | - | TRBV5-1 | TGCGCCAGCAGCTTGCTTTGGGGGAGTGGAGAGACCCAGTACTTC | CASSLLWGSGETQYF
TRBJ2-1 | - | TRBD2 | TRBV5-1 | TGCGCCAGCAGCTGGACTAGCGGGGAAAGGGGTGAGCAGTTCTTC | CASSWTSGERGEQFF
TRBJ2-2 | many | - | TRBV29-1 | TGCAGCGTGGAGGTGACAGCCGGGGAGCTGTTTTTT | CSVEVTAGELFF
TRBJ1-1 | - | TRBD1 | TRBV4-1 | TGCGCCAGCAGCCAAGGTGGCGCAGGGGGCGCGGGTATGAACACTGAAGCTTTCTTT | CASSQGGAGGAGMNTEAFF
TRBJ2-1 | many | - | TRBV7-8 | TGTGCCAGCAGCTTCTCGAGCGGGGAGCAGTTCTTC | CASSFSSGEQFF
TRBJ1-4 | few | - | TRBV9 | TGTGCCAGCAGCGTAGGACCGGGCGGTGTAAAACTGTTTTTT | CASSVGPGGVKLFF
TRBJ1-1 | - | - | TRBV5-1 | TGCGCCAGCAGCCGCCCAGGTGCGGGGGCAAACACTGAAGCTTTCTTT | CASSRPGAGANTEAFF
TRBJ1-6 | - | - | TRBV27 | TGTGCCAGCAGGCCACTCGGCCCCACGGGGGGGAATTCACCCCTCCACTTT | CASRPLGPTGGNSPLHF
TRBJ2-1 | - | - | TRBV18 | TGTGCCAGCTCACCTCAGGGGGGATTTCCAACGGGGCAGTTCTTC | CASSPQGGFPTGQFF
TRBJ1-1 | - | - | TRBV9 | TGTGCCAGCAGCCCGAGCGGGACCACTGAAGCTTTCTTT | CASSPSGTTEAFF
TRBJ2-5 | - | - | TRBV9 | TGTGCCAGCAGCGTAGAGGGGACCCCCCAAGAGACCCAGTACTTC | CASSVEGTPQETQYF
TRBJ2-2 | few | - | TRBV5-6 | TGTGCCAGCAGCTCCGGCGGCCGGACCGGGGAGCTGTTTTTT | CASSSGGRTGELFF
TRBJ2-1 | once | - | TRBV28 | TGTGCCAGCAGTTTATCCCGACCTGAGCAGTTCTTC | CASSLSRPEQFF
TRBJ2-5 | - | - | TRBV5-1 | TGCGCCAGCAGCTTTCCGGGACAAGAGACCCAGTACTTC | CASSFPGQETQYF